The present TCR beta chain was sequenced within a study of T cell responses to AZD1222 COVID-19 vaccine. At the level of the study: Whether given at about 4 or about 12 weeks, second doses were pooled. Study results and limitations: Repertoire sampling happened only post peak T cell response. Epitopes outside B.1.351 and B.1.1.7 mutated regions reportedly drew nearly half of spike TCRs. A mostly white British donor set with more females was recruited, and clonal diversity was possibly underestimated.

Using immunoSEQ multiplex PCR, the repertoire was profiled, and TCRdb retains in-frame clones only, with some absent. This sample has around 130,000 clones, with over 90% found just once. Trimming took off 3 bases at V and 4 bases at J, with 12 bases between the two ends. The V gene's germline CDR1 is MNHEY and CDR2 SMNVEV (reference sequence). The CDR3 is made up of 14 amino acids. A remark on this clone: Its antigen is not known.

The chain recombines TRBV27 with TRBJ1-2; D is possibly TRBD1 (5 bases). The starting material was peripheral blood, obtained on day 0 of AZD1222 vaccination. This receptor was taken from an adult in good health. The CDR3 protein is CASSFRGGVYGYTF. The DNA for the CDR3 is TGTGCCAGCAGTTTTAGGGGCGGGGTCTATGGCTACACCTTC.